These T cell receptor beta chains were read from a single sample in a study of beta chain features in type 1 diabetes. Using immunoSEQ multiplex PCR, the repertoire was profiled, and TCRdb retains in-frame clones only, with some absent. Of about 110,000 clones listed, 30% to 50% were seen once; the top ten hold about 0.063%. Sequenced sample: stem cell memory CD4+ T cells from blood. The receptors shown here come from a woman aged 18-29 years in good health. The CDR3 runs from the conserved cysteine through the conserved F or W. The D gene is left open where the match is weak. Not every row has a clone size; where given, it reads once, few, many or a size class.

cdr3_aa cdr3_nt cdr3_length d_call clone_size j_call v_call
CASSFGGNTEAFF TGTGCCAGCAGCTTCGGGGGGAACACTGAAGCTTTCTTT 13 - - TRBJ1-1 TRBV7-8
CASGIGGEGYEQYF TGTGCCAGCGGGATCGGGGGAGAAGGGTACGAGCAGTACTTC 14 - few TRBJ2-7 TRBV28
CSVEDYNTGELFF TGCAGCGTTGAAGACTATAACACCGGGGAGCTGTTTTTT 13 - - TRBJ2-2 TRBV29-1
CASSRGSGSLKNEQFF TGTGCCAGCAGTCGAGGGAGCGGGAGCCTCAAGAATGAGCAGTTCTTC 16 TRBD2 once TRBJ2-1 TRBV27
CASSQWSGTTINTIYF TGCGCCAGCAGCCAATGGTCCGGGACAACTATAAACACCATATATTTT 16 - - TRBJ1-3 TRBV4-3
CASSYPSSGEQYF TGTGCCAGCAGTTACCCGTCATCGGGCGAGCAGTACTTC 13 - few TRBJ2-7 TRBV6-5
CASSSIRLVGLEQYF TGTGCCAGCAGTTCCATCCGACTAGTAGGGCTCGAGCAGTACTTC 15 - - TRBJ2-7 TRBV6-5
CASSVSAGGPGDTQYF TGTGCCAGCAGCGTGTCCGCGGGAGGGCCCGGAGATACGCAGTATTTT 16 TRBD2 few TRBJ2-3 TRBV9
CAWRTSGSPNEQFF TGTGCCTGGCGGACTAGCGGGAGCCCCAATGAGCAGTTCTTC 14 TRBD2 - TRBJ2-1 TRBV30
CASSDGSNYGYTF TGCGCCAGCAGTGATGGCAGTAACTATGGCTACACCTTC 13 - - TRBJ1-2 TRBV10-1
CASSIIGQGDTEAFF TGTGCCAGCAGCATCATAGGACAGGGGGACACTGAAGCTTTCTTT 15 TRBD1 - TRBJ1-1 TRBV13
CASSLGTGDTEAFF TGTGCCAGCAGCTTAGGGACAGGGGACACTGAAGCTTTCTTT 14 TRBD1 - TRBJ1-1 TRBV7-9
CASSRDRGNGNTIYF TGTGCCAGCAGCCGGGACAGGGGGAATGGAAACACCATATATTTT 15 TRBD1 - TRBJ1-3 TRBV7-9
CASSGGRGGSGGYTF TGTGCCAGCAGTGGAGGGCGGGGAGGAAGTGGAGGCTACACCTTC 15 - few TRBJ1-2 TRBV2
CASSFLYEQYF TGCGCCAGCAGCTTCCTCTACGAGCAGTACTTC 11 - - TRBJ2-7 TRBV5-1
CASRRGISTGANVLTF TGTGCCAGCAGACGAGGGATTAGTACCGGGGCCAACGTCCTGACTTTC 16 - few TRBJ2-6 TRBV28
CASSMAGPYEQYF TGTGCCAGTAGTATGGCGGGACCTTACGAGCAGTACTTC 13 - - TRBJ2-7 TRBV19
CASSEAPREHTF TGTGCCAGCAGTGAAGCGCCCAGGGAACACACCTTC 12 - few TRBJ1-2 TRBV6-1
CASSLLTGVFLGANVLTF TGTGCCAGCTCCCTCTTGACAGGGGTGTTCCTGGGGGCCAACGTCCTGACTTTC 18 TRBD1 - TRBJ2-6 TRBV18
CASRTTENTEAFF TGCGCCAGCAGGACTACAGAGAACACTGAAGCTTTCTTT 13 - - TRBJ1-1 TRBV5-1
CASSLRGDQETQYF TGTGCCAGCAGCCTCAGGGGGGACCAAGAGACCCAGTACTTC 14 - few TRBJ2-5 TRBV7-3
CASSFSDNQPQHF TGTGCCAGCAGTTTCAGCGACAATCAGCCCCAGCATTTT 13 - - TRBJ1-5 TRBV6-5
CASSIFSRGFYGYTF TGTGCCAGTAGTATATTCTCCAGAGGATTCTATGGCTACACCTTC 15 - few TRBJ1-2 TRBV19
CASSLVPRDYGYTF TGTGCCAGCAGTTTAGTGCCGAGGGACTATGGCTACACCTTC 14 - few TRBJ1-2 TRBV28
CASRGQGRTEAFF TGTGCCAGTCGGGGACAGGGACGCACTGAAGCTTTCTTT 13 TRBD1 - TRBJ1-1 TRBV28
CAISLKPTGELFF TGTGCCATCAGCCTAAAGCCTACCGGGGAGCTGTTTTTT 13 - - TRBJ2-2 TRBV10-3
CASSLSAGWNEQFF TGTGCCAGCAGCCTCTCCGCAGGGTGGAATGAGCAGTTCTTC 14 - few TRBJ2-1 TRBV7-9
CASSFHPRRTEAFF TGCGCCAGCAGCTTTCATCCGAGGAGGACTGAAGCTTTCTTT 14 - few TRBJ1-1 TRBV5-1
CASSSAGRGDTQYF TGTGCCAGCAGCTCTGCAGGGAGGGGAGATACGCAGTATTTT 14 TRBD2 few TRBJ2-3 TRBV7-3
CASTQRTGEVRTF TGTGCCAGCACCCAGCGGACAGGCGAAGTAAGGACCTTC 13 TRBD1 - TRBJ1-2 TRBV6-6
CASSAQGVYGYTF TGTGCCAGCAGCGCCCAGGGGGTTTATGGCTACACCTTC 13 TRBD1 few TRBJ1-2 TRBV9
CASSRWVGGSWEQYF TGTGCCAGCAGCCGTTGGGTTGGAGGGTCGTGGGAGCAGTACTTC 15 - - TRBJ2-7 TRBV7-2
CAWSVLRQAIYGYTF TGTGCCTGGAGTGTCTTACGGCAGGCGATCTATGGCTACACCTTC 15 - - TRBJ1-2 TRBV30
CASSSEQSSSTDTQYF TGCGCCAGCAGTTCCGAACAGAGCTCTAGCACAGATACGCAGTATTTT 16 - many TRBJ2-3 TRBV23-1
CASSEDRIPSTDTQYF TGTGCCAGCAGTGAGGACAGAATCCCTAGCACAGATACGCAGTATTTT 16 - few TRBJ2-3 TRBV25-1
CSVYTLTSYNEQFF TGCAGCGTCTACACTTTGACTAGCTACAATGAGCAGTTCTTC 14 - - TRBJ2-1 TRBV29-1
CASSLTSSSTDTQYF TGTGCCAGCAGCCTTACTAGCAGTAGCACAGATACGCAGTATTTT 15 - - TRBJ2-3 TRBV7-3
CASSLDGIGGRAFF TGTGCCAGCAGCTTAGATGGAATCGGGGGACGAGCTTTCTTT 14 - - TRBJ1-1 TRBV7-9
CAISDPQRGGKETQYF TGTGCCATCAGTGACCCCCAGCGGGGGGGGAAAGAGACCCAGTACTTC 16 TRBD2 - TRBJ2-5 TRBV10-3
CSVVSGTAGNTIYF TGCAGCGTAGTATCCGGGACAGCTGGAAACACCATATATTTT 14 TRBD1 - TRBJ1-3 TRBV29-1
CASSSRLAGVYSEQFF TGTGCCAGCAGCTCCAGACTAGCGGGAGTCTATAGTGAGCAGTTCTTC 16 TRBD2 - TRBJ2-1 TRBV7-3
CASSIASGGYNEQFF TGTGCCAGTAGTATCGCTAGCGGAGGTTACAATGAGCAGTTCTTC 15 TRBD2 - TRBJ2-1 TRBV19
CASSLFGREGAYEQYF TGTGCCAGCAGTTTATTTGGGCGGGAGGGGGCCTACGAGCAGTACTTC 16 TRBD2 - TRBJ2-7 TRBV28
CASSLVGAPEAFF TGTGCCAGCAGTTTAGTGGGGGCCCCTGAAGCTTTCTTT 13 - - TRBJ1-1 TRBV28
CASSVDLNEQFF TGTGCCAGCAGCGTAGATTTAAATGAGCAGTTCTTC 12 - - TRBJ2-1 TRBV9
CASSFRQGSGEQYF TGTGCCAGCAGTTTCCGGCAGGGGAGTGGCGAGCAGTACTTC 14 - - TRBJ2-7 TRBV27
CASSLFRGRETQYF TGTGCCAGCAGTCTCTTCAGGGGTAGGGAGACCCAGTACTTC 14 - - TRBJ2-5 TRBV28
CASRQGAGYGYTF TGTGCCAGCAGACAGGGGGCGGGCTATGGCTACACCTTC 13 TRBD1 - TRBJ1-2 TRBV7-9
CASSLGQEIYEQYF TGCGCCAGCAGCTTGGGACAGGAGATTTATGAGCAGTACTTC 14 - - TRBJ2-7 TRBV5-1
CASSQTSGGYNEQFF TGTGCCAGCAGCCAGACTAGCGGAGGATACAATGAGCAGTTCTTC 15 TRBD2 few TRBJ2-1 TRBV5-4
CASSLRTGSYEQYF TGTGCCAGTAGTCTTAGGACAGGTTCCTACGAGCAGTACTTC 14 TRBD1 few TRBJ2-7 TRBV19
CASSYPLDGNTIYF TGTGCCAGCAGCTATCCTTTAGATGGAAACACCATATATTTT 14 - few TRBJ1-3 TRBV7-8
CASSSGTAINSNQPQHF TGTGCCAGCAGCTCCGGGACAGCCATCAATAGCAATCAGCCCCAGCATTTT 17 TRBD1 few TRBJ1-5 TRBV7-9
CASSVRVYEQYF TGTGCCAGCAGTGTGCGAGTCTACGAGCAGTACTTC 12 - few TRBJ2-7 TRBV2